These 27 T cell receptor beta chains originate from one sample sequenced in a study of blood T cell repertoires in COVID-19. Using immunoSEQ multiplex PCR, the repertoire was profiled, and TCRdb retains in-frame clones only, with some absent. The sample lists about 380,000 clones; 70% to 90% were seen once. The sequencing input was PBMCs or T cells enriched from blood (not recorded which). These TCRs come from a woman between 18 and 29 years old who had recovered from COVID-19.

The chain recombines TRBV13 with TRBJ2-2; maybe TRBD2 (6 bases). The CDR3 totals 16 residues. Germline assignment: CDR1 PRHDT and CDR2 FYEKMQ (reference sequence). Trimming shortened V by 1 base and J by 6 bases, and 15 bases separated the two germline ends. CDR3 residues: CASSLAYSGHSGELFF. CDR3 nucleotides: TGTGCCAGCAGCTTAGCATACAGCGGGCACTCCGGGGAGCTGTTTTTT.

This chain connects TRBV6-5 to TRBJ1-2; 7 bases align to TRBD1. With V trimmed by 6 bases and J by 3 bases, 7 bases remained unmatched. The CDR3 runs to 14 residues. Germline V CDR1 and CDR2: MNHEY, SVGAGI. As DNA, the CDR3 is TGTGCCAGCAGGGACAGGCGACGTTACTATGGCTACACCTTC. Its protein product is CASRDRRRYYGYTF.

The chain couples TRBV9 to TRBJ2-7; possibly TRBD1 for D (6 bases). V was clipped by 0 bases and J by 3 bases, with 13 bases between them. This CDR3 has 15 residues. Germline V gives CDR1 SGDLS, CDR2 YYNGEE. CDR3 in amino acids: CASSVATGQFYEQYF. In DNA, the CDR3 is TGTGCCAGCAGCGTAGCTACGGGACAATTCTACGAGCAGTACTTC.

This sequence joins TRBV5-4 and TRBJ2-7; D is possibly TRBD1 (6 bases). Germline CDR1 is SGHNT and CDR2 is YYREEE (reference sequence). Trimming took off 4 bases at V and 3 bases at J, with 14 bases between the two ends. The CDR3 runs to 14 residues. CDR3: CASSVTGPYYEQYF. The CDR3 nucleotides read TGTGCCAGCAGCGTGACAGGCCCATACTACGAGCAGTACTTC.

V and J are TRBV27 and TRBJ2-2; D perhaps matches TRBD2 (6 bases). Trimming took off 0 bases at V and 1 base at J, with 6 bases between the two ends. Germline CDR1 MNHEY, CDR2 SMNVEV (reference sequence). This CDR3 is 15 amino acids long. CDR3 bases: TGTGCCAGCAGTTTATCGGGGGGGAACACCGGGGAGCTGTTTTTT. As protein: CASSLSGGNTGELFF.

The CDR3 nucleotides read TGTGCCAGCAGCCCTCAGACAGGGGTGAAGACCCAGTACTTC. Protein sequence: CASSPQTGVKTQYF. The chain uses TRBV9 and TRBJ2-5; 8 bases are a match to TRBD1. With 4 bases clipped from V and 6 bases from J, the junction kept 8 bases outside the gene matches. The CDR3 totals 14 residues. Germline loops: CDR1 SGDLS, CDR2 YYNGEE.

The CDR3 reads CASSEGGPARGIFSPLHF. The CDR3 nucleotides are TGTGCCAGCAGTGAAGGAGGCCCTGCCCGGGGTATTTTTTCACCCCTCCACTTT. The chain is built from TRBV2 and TRBJ1-6; D unresolved. Trimming took 1 base from V and 9 from J, leaving 22 bases between them. The CDR3 loop spans 18 amino acids. Germline assignment: CDR1 SNHLY and CDR2 FYNNEI.

This rearrangement joins TRBV6-5 to TRBJ2-1; 13 nucleotides agree with TRBD2. This CDR3 has 15 amino acids. Germline loops: CDR1 MNHEY, CDR2 SVGAGI. Germline trimming cut 6 bases from V and 6 bases from J; bases unmatched to any gene: 5. Written as DNA, the CDR3 is TGTGCCAGCAGGGCGGGACTAGCGGGGTTCAATGAGCAGTTCTTC. Translation gives CASRAGLAGFNEQFF.

The chain has TRBV6-5 and TRBJ1-6; D gene unclear. Trimming removed 7 bases from V and 0 bases from J, with 10 bases in between. The CDR3 sequence is 15 residues long. CDR1 is MNHEY and CDR2 is SVGAGI in the germline V gene. CDR3 coding DNA: TGTGCCAGCACCCGTGGGAGCTCCTATAATTCACCCCTCCACTTT. Amino acid sequence: CASTRGSSYNSPLHF.

V and J are TRBV12-3 or TRBV12-4 and TRBJ2-7, with a tentative D call TRBD1 (6 bases). This CDR3 has 12 amino acids. V shed 5 bases and J shed 2 bases, with 7 bases lying between them. CDR3 nucleotides: TGTGCCAGCAGTGGGACACCCTACGAGCAGTACTTC. This encodes CASSGTPYEQYF.

CDR3: CASSSPGTGPYGYTF. CDR3 sequence (DNA): TGTGCCAGCAGCTCCCCCGGGACAGGGCCCTATGGCTACACCTTC. The V gene is TRBV5-8, the J gene TRBJ1-2; 9 positions match TRBD1. Germline CDR1 reads SGHTS; CDR2 reads YDEGEE. The trim removed 3 bases at V and 4 bases at J, leaving 7 bases unmatched. The CDR3 contains 15 residues.

The chain carries TRBV7-2 and TRBJ2-5; 12 bases align to TRBD2. V trimming: 1 base; J trimming: 5 bases; junction bases outside the gene matches: 8. This CDR3 contains 17 residues. CDR1 is SGHTA, CDR2 FQGNSA, per germline. CDR3 nucleotides: TGTGCCAGCAGCTTAGGACTAGCGGGGGTATACGGGGAGACCCAGTACTTC. It codes for CASSLGLAGVYGETQYF.

This clone has only one observation. The gene calls are TRBV9 and TRBJ1-5; D remains unclear. Trimming shortened V by 5 bases and J by 4 bases, and 16 bases separated the two germline ends. The CDR3 has 15 residues. Germline CDR1 reads SGDLS; CDR2 reads YYNGEE. The CDR3 bases are TGTGCCAGCAGGAACTTCGCGGGTTTGAATCAGCCCCAGCATTTT. Amino acid sequence: CASRNFAGLNQPQHF.

The rearrangement joins TRBV5-1 to TRBJ2-5; 7 bases fit TRBD1. Unmatched junction bases numbered 4, after V lost 0 bases and J lost 2 bases. Germline V gene lookup returns CDR1 SGHRS and CDR2 YFSETQ. The CDR3 loop spans 15 amino acids. CDR3 sequence: CASSLEPRGQETQYF. The CDR3 DNA is TGCGCCAGCAGCTTGGAGCCCAGGGGGCAAGAGACCCAGTACTTC.

The J gene is TRBJ1-5, the V gene TRBV28; D not certain. The CDR3 totals 13 residues. CDR1 is MDHEN, CDR2 SYDVKM, per germline. The germline V and J ends were trimmed by 6 bases and 0 bases, with 6 bases remaining between them. The CDR3 nucleotides are TGTGCCAGCAGCAGAAATAGCAATCAGCCCCAGCATTTT. It yields the protein CASSRNSNQPQHF.

The gene calls are TRBV9 and TRBJ2-2, with TRBD2 as a possible D gene (7 bases). V was cut by 0 bases and J by 1 base, with 10 bases left in between. Germline assignment: CDR1 SGDLS and CDR2 YYNGEE. This CDR3 has 16 residues. CDR3 DNA sequence: TGTGCCAGCAGCGTAGGGCGGGGGCGGAACACCGGGGAGCTGTTTTTT. It translates to CASSVGRGRNTGELFF.

This chain uses TRBV6-5 with TRBJ2-7; D is perhaps TRBD2 (5 bases). In germline, CDR1 is MNHEY, CDR2 SVGAGI. V lost 6 bases to trimming and J lost 3 bases, with 12 bases between them. This CDR3 is built from 13 residues. The DNA for the CDR3 is TGTGCCAGCAGACTCAAGGGAGTCTACGAGCAGTACTTC. Translated: CASRLKGVYEQYF.

V gene TRBV27 combines with J gene TRBJ1-2; D not certain. The ends were cut back, 3 bases at V and 3 bases at J, with 8 bases in the middle. The CDR3 has 13 amino acids. Per the germline V gene, CDR1 is MNHEY and CDR2 is SMNVEV (reference sequence). CDR3 nucleotides: TGTGCCAGCAGTTTCGCGGGATACTATGGCTACACCTTC. It yields the protein CASSFAGYYGYTF.

The chain links TRBV6-6 to TRBJ1-3; weak D call: TRBD1 (5 bases). The germline V gene has CDR1 MNHNY and CDR2 SVGAGI (reference sequence). CDR3 size: 17 residues. V dropped 5 bases and J dropped 0 bases, with 17 bases sitting between them. The CDR3 protein is CASSLERQLPSGNTIYF. The CDR3 DNA sequence: TGTGCCAGCAGTCTAGAGCGACAGTTACCCTCTGGAAACACCATATATTTT.

The chain recombines TRBV7-9 with TRBJ1-2; 9 bases agree with TRBD1. Germline CDR1 SEHNR, CDR2 FQNEAQ (reference sequence). The CDR3 is made up of 16 amino acids. V trimming: 5 bases; J trimming: 1 base; junction bases outside the gene matches: 8. CDR3 residues: CASSPLGTGLNYGYTF. CDR3 nucleotides: TGTGCCAGCAGCCCACTAGGGACAGGGCTTAACTATGGCTACACCTTC.

The V and J genes are TRBV11-2 and TRBJ2-1; TRBD1 is a possible D gene (5 bases). The CDR3 has 13 residues. Germline assignment: CDR1 SGHAT and CDR2 FQNNGV. V was trimmed by 6 bases and J by 4 bases, leaving 10 bases between them. The CDR3 loop is CASRVTEYNEQFF. CDR3 bases: TGTGCCAGCAGGGTGACAGAATACAATGAGCAGTTCTTC.

The rearrangement uses TRBV18 and TRBJ1-6; 8 nucleotides match TRBD1. Germline V gene lookup returns CDR1 KGHSH and CDR2 LQKENI. With V trimmed by 3 bases and J by 9 bases, 7 bases remained unmatched. There are 15 residues in the CDR3. CDR3 nucleotides: TGTGCCAGCTCACCGGGGGGACAGGCCAGTTCACCCCTCCACTTT. It is translated as CASSPGGQASSPLHF.

This chain uses TRBV5-8 with TRBJ2-2; 10 positions match TRBD1. The CDR3 spans 15 residues. In germline, CDR1 is SGHTS, CDR2 YDEGEE. V lost 4 bases and J lost 5; bases outside the gene matches: 5. The CDR3 spells CASSRDRGHTGELFF. The CDR3 nucleotides are TGTGCCAGCAGCAGGGACAGGGGTCATACCGGGGAGCTGTTTTTT.

The V call is TRBV6-5, the J call TRBJ2-7; the match to TRBD1 covers 9 bases. From germline, CDR1 is MNHEY and CDR2 SVGAGI. V lost 6 bases and J lost 0; bases outside the gene matches: 3. The CDR3 covers 14 residues. The CDR3 here is CASRGQGSSYEQYF. In DNA form, the CDR3 reads TGTGCCAGCAGAGGACAGGGGAGCTCCTACGAGCAGTACTTC.

V is TRBV3-1 (or the pseudogene TRBV3-2) and J is TRBJ2-4; possible D gene TRBD2, 5 bases. From germline, CDR1 is LGHDT and CDR2 YNNKEL (reference sequence). V was pared by 1 base and J by 3 bases, with 13 bases between. The CDR3 has 16 amino acids. The CDR3 DNA reads as TGTGCCAGCAGCCAAGGGAGGACGGAACTCAAAAACATTCAGTACTTC. It is translated as CASSQGRTELKNIQYF.

The chain combines TRBV15 with TRBJ2-7, with D possibly TRBD2 on 7 matching bases. There are 14 residues in the CDR3. Per the germline V gene, CDR1 is LNHNV and CDR2 is YYDKDF (reference sequence). Trimming pared 5 bases from V and 0 bases from J, leaving 11 bases between. CDR3 coding DNA: TGTGCCACCAGCGGGGGGGCAGCCTCCTACGAGCAGTACTTC. Translated: CATSGGAASYEQYF. Together with reference TRBV15 and TRBJ2-7, the CDR3 gives the full variable domain: DAMVIQNPRYQVTQFGKPVTLSCSQTLNHNVMYWYQQKSSQAPKLLFHYYDKDFNNEADTPDNFQSRRPNTSFCFLDIRSPGLGDTAMYLCATSGGAASYEQYFGPGTRLTVT.

The rearrangement joins TRBV6-5 to TRBJ1-2, with 9 bases matching TRBD1. The CDR3 contains 16 residues. From germline, CDR1 is MNHEY and CDR2 SVGAGI. The junction had 13 bases not matched to a gene; V was cut back by 4 bases and J by 7 bases. Written as DNA, the CDR3 is TGTGCCAGCAGTTCGGCGTTTGGGGGACAGGGAAGTGGCTACACCTTC. It codes for CASSSAFGGQGSGYTF.